This T cell receptor beta chain was sequenced during a study of T cells in Graves' hyperthyroidism and ophthalmopathy. Study at large: Peripheral blood was acquired at first diagnosis, ahead of any therapy whatsoever.

TCR beta CDR3 sequences were amplified from RNA transcripts. Initially, a first-round RT-PCR of the TCR CDR3 employed the HTBI primer set. TCRdb independently ran MiXCR on the multiplex PCR reads; one entry per CDR3 protein. The data hold around 500,000 distinct CDR3 sequences, with roughly 15% observed a single time. This CDR3 comprises 19 residues. V lost 3 bases, J lost 0 bases, and 13 bases stayed unmatched. This clonotype has just a few counts. Sequencing was performed on blood. V usage is TRBV12-3 or TRBV12-4 and J usage is TRBJ1-5; TRBD1 matches at 8 bases. The receptor was isolated from a woman aged 40 to 49 with Graves' hyperthyroidism. In DNA, the CDR3 is TGTGCCAGCAGTTTTATTATATGGGGACAGGAGACTAGCAATCAGCCCCAGCATTTT. The encoded protein is CASSFIIWGQETSNQPQHF.